The TCR beta chain described here comes from a study of OX40 agonist ivuxolimab in advanced cancers. There are 13 residues in the CDR3. Germline values: CDR1 LNHDA, CDR2 SQIVND (reference sequence). Deletions cut 0 bases from V and 7 bases from J, with 7 bases between. Overall study results and limits: Among the nonresponders, some also had low normalized T-cell clonal expansion. Compared with CD4+, CD8+ T cells on average had more expanded clones. Among patients with partial responses at 0.1-3.0 mg/kg, clonal expansion was among the lowest.

Concerning this clone: Its antigen is currently unknown.

Profiling relied on immunoSEQ multiplex PCR, and the TCRdb table lists in-frame clones only, not all of them. The top ten clones hold about 0.63% of a sample with about 82,000 clones, around 90% of them seen once. Sequenced material: CD4+ or CD8+ T cells sorted from blood, taken in a trial of the OX40 agonist ivuxolimab. This receptor was obtained from an adult with an advanced solid tumor such as melanoma, head and neck, liver or kidney cancer. The V gene is TRBV19, the J gene TRBJ1-5; no clear D. The CDR3 loop reads CASSIDRVQPQHF. CDR3 DNA sequence: TGTGCCAGTAGTATAGACCGGGTCCAGCCCCAGCATTTT. Using reference TRBV19 and TRBJ1-5 for the parts outside the CDR3, the full variable domain is DGGITQSPKYLFRKEGQNVTLSCEQNLNHDAMYWYRQDPGQGLRLIYYSQIVNDFQKGDIAEGYSVSREKKESFPLTVTSAQKNPTAFYLCASSIDRVQPQHFGDGTRLSIL.